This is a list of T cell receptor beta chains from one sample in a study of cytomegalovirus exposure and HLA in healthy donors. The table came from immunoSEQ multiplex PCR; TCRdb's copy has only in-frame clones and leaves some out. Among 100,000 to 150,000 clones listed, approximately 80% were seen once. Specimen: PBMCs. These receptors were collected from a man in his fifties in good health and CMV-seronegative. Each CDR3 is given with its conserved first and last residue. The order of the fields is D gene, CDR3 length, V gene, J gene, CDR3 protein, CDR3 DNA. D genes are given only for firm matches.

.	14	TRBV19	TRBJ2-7	CASSVRVSFTEQYF	TGTGCCAGTAGTGTTCGAGTCTCATTTACCGAGCAGTACTTC
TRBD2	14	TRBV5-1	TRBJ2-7	CASSLGTGGYEQYF	TGCGCCAGCAGCTTGGGAACGGGGGGCTACGAGCAGTACTTC
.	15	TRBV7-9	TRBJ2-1	CASSLVLVLRDEQFF	TGTGCCAGCAGCTTAGTTTTGGTTCTCCGGGATGAGCAGTTCTTC
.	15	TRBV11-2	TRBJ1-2	CASSQWRLTNYGYTF	TGTGCCAGCAGCCAATGGCGGTTAACTAACTATGGCTACACCTTC
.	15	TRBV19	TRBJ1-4	CASSIEGGANEKLFF	TGTGCCAGTAGTATAGAAGGGGGTGCTAATGAAAAACTGTTTTTT
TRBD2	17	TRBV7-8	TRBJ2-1	CASSLVSGASSYNEQFF	TGTGCCAGCAGCTTAGTTAGCGGGGCAAGCTCCTACAATGAGCAGTTCTTC
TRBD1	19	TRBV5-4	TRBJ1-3	CASRPGTGGSKISGNTIYF	TGTGCCAGCAGGCCCGGGACAGGGGGCTCCAAAATCTCTGGAAACACCATATATTTT
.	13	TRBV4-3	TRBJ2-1	CASSQEQRVEQFF	TGCGCCAGCAGCCAAGAACAACGGGTTGAGCAGTTCTTC
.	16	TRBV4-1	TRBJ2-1	CASSQVEVSSYNEQFF	TGCGCCAGCAGCCAGGTAGAAGTATCCTCCTACAATGAGCAGTTCTTC
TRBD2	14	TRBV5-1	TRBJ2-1	CASSLAGGRNEQFF	TGCGCCAGCAGCTTGGCGGGGGGGAGGAATGAGCAGTTCTTC